The T cell receptor (beta chain) under discussion was sequenced for a study of T-cell reconstitution after alpha-beta-depleted transplantation in children (dated by TCRdb to about 2016). Regarding the complete study: T-cell immune reconstitution after TCRalphabeta/CD19-depleted allogeneic hematopoietic cell transplantation in children was quantitatively tracked in the study by means of TCR repertoire profiling.

Overall study outcomes, separate from this receptor: Over subsequent months, a decline in hyperexpanded clone frequencies was noted, and after one year, T-cell counts and TCRbeta diversity were mostly ascribed to newly produced T cells. Apparently early alphabetaT-cell count recovery about two months after transplant reportedly relied on only several hundred rapidly expanded clones derived from non-depleted graft cells. The high TCRbeta diversity at day 60 in some patients was ascribed to recipient T cells and intrathymic progenitors that had survived conditioning.

Library method: PCR. Data came from an Illumina HiSeq 2500. TCR libraries were prepared with molecular barcoding, using unique molecular identifiers to normalize TCRbeta repertoire quantification. TCRdb cleaned the public reads at Q25 with fastp, built clones with MiXCR and kept in-frame beta chains. Entries that share a CDR3 protein sequence are merged under the most common genes and DNA. The sample table holds about a million distinct CDR3 sequences, of which roughly 29% were seen once. The ten largest clonotypes hold approximately 30% of the sample. The CDR3, from cysteine to phenylalanine, totals 17 residues. Only the CDR3 portion is preserved as DNA: 51 bases, with reading frame beginning at the first base. The V end loses 0 bases and the J end loses 4 bases, and a stretch of 16 bases separates them. The germline V gene gives CDR1 as SNHLY and CDR2 as FYNNEI. The treatment or condition label of this sample denotes: allogeneic hematopoietic cell transplantation with graft depleted of TCRalphabeta T cells and CD19 B cells. Transplant recipients were children who received TCRalphabeta/CD19-depleted allogeneic hematopoietic cell grafts.

With respect to this clonotype: Its antigen is not yet known. The record has no base qualities; no much larger clone is one base away.

The sequence came from a boy younger than two who had a stem cell transplant for SCID, so the T cells may come from the graft donor. Rearrangement joined TRBV2 to TRBJ1-5; the D gene is possibly TRBD1, with 6 bases matching. The source was PBMCs, mostly from graft donor cells, collected 360 days after TCRalphabeta/CD19-depleted stem cell transplant. The DNA sequence is TGTGCCAGCAGTGAAGCGCGACCAGGGACACCTAATCAGCCCCAGCATTTT. Translation gives CASSEARPGTPNQPQHF.